This T cell receptor (beta chain) was obtained from a study of regulatory T cells in long-lasting Graves disease. This clonotype was seen many times. With iRepertoire HTBI primers and Arm-PCR of CDR3 regions, TCR beta libraries were built. TCRdb redid the calling of the multiplex PCR reads with MiXCR, one entry per CDR3 protein. This sample carries 300,000 to 400,000 distinct CDR3 sequences, 16% of them seen once, and the ten largest clones take roughly 29%. The V end was cut by 0 bases, the J end by 4 bases, with 4 bases between. There are 12 residues in the CDR3. Germline V gene lookup returns CDR1 SGHKS and CDR2 YYEKEE (reference sequence). Time point given: newly diagnosed GD, antithyroid drugs for less than 3 months. There was RNA extracted from PBMCs, and the TCR library was made from it. The sample was also reused in another study, on T cells in Graves' hyperthyroidism and ophthalmopathy.

This clonotype was sampled from a man in his forties with Graves disease. The sequencing used peripheral blood mononuclear cells (PBMCs), collected at new diagnosis, from a patient treated with antithyroid drugs. The genes are TRBV5-5 and TRBJ2-5, with D hard to call. The CDR3 here is CASSLVTETQYF. In nucleotides, the CDR3 is TGTGCCAGCAGCTTGGTCACAGAGACCCAGTACTTC.